The rows below give T cell receptor beta chains drawn from one sample of a study of shared clonotypes between healthy human individuals. TCRdb's table, derived via immunoSEQ multiplex PCR, lists solely in-frame clones and lacks some. This table has 190,000 or so clones, 60% to 75% appearing once. The sample was memory CD4+ T cells sorted from blood. The receptors were gathered from a man younger than 45 in good health. Both conserved end residues are part of each CDR3. Each record gives: J gene, clone size, V gene, D gene, CDR3 protein, CDR3 DNA. D genes are given only for firm matches. Expanded clones get a size class; other rows say once, few or many, or leave the size out.

j_gene: TRBJ1-4
abundance: NA
v_gene: TRBV15
d_gene: NA
CDR3aa: CATSAGAREGEKLFF
CDR3nt: TGTGCCACCAGCGCAGGTGCCCGTGAGGGTGAAAAACTGTTTTTT

j_gene: TRBJ2-1
abundance: NA
v_gene: TRBV9
d_gene: NA
CDR3aa: CASSLGRGSYNEQFF
CDR3nt: TGTGCCAGCAGCCTGGGGCGGGGCTCCTACAATGAGCAGTTCTTC

j_gene: TRBJ2-1
abundance: NA
v_gene: TRBV28
d_gene: TRBD2
CDR3aa: CASRTSGRAHEQFF
CDR3nt: TGTGCCAGCAGAACTAGCGGGAGGGCCCATGAGCAGTTCTTC

j_gene: TRBJ2-2
abundance: NA
v_gene: TRBV6-5
d_gene: NA
CDR3aa: CASSYPGTGELFF
CDR3nt: TGTGCCAGCAGTTACCCAGGGACCGGGGAGCTGTTTTTT

j_gene: TRBJ2-1
abundance: NA
v_gene: TRBV7-8
d_gene: NA
CDR3aa: CASSMGTSGREQFF
CDR3nt: TGTGCCAGCAGCATGGGGACATCCGGTCGTGAGCAGTTCTTC

j_gene: TRBJ2-7
abundance: NA
v_gene: TRBV18
d_gene: NA
CDR3aa: CASSHEWGEQYF
CDR3nt: TGTGCCAGCTCACACGAATGGGGCGAGCAGTACTTC

j_gene: TRBJ2-1
abundance: NA
v_gene: TRBV7-6
d_gene: TRBD2
CDR3aa: CASSLDRVGREWGEQFF
CDR3nt: TGTGCCAGCAGCTTAGACCGAGTCGGGAGGGAGTGGGGTGAGCAGTTCTTC

j_gene: TRBJ2-7
abundance: NA
v_gene: TRBV6-1
d_gene: NA
CDR3aa: CASSEGGEQYF
CDR3nt: TGTGCCAGCAGTGAAGGTGGCGAGCAGTACTTC

j_gene: TRBJ2-2
abundance: NA
v_gene: TRBV5-6
d_gene: NA
CDR3aa: CASSPTRRYRTTNTGELFF
CDR3nt: TGTGCCAGCAGCCCAACACGGCGGTACAGGACCACGAACACCGGGGAGCTGTTTTTT

j_gene: TRBJ2-7
abundance: many
v_gene: TRBV5-1
d_gene: TRBD2
CDR3aa: CASSLTSGDLSEQYF
CDR3nt: TGCGCCAGCAGCTTGACCAGCGGGGACCTCTCCGAGCAGTACTTC

j_gene: TRBJ2-2
abundance: NA
v_gene: TRBV7-6
d_gene: TRBD1
CDR3aa: CASSLAGSGTGAYTGELFF
CDR3nt: TGTGCCAGCAGCTTAGCCGGATCCGGGACAGGGGCTTACACCGGGGAGCTGTTTTTT

j_gene: TRBJ2-7
abundance: NA
v_gene: TRBV5-1
d_gene: TRBD1
CDR3aa: CASSPTGQGAYEQYF
CDR3nt: TGCGCCAGCAGCCCTACTGGACAGGGGGCCTACGAGCAGTACTTC

j_gene: TRBJ2-5
abundance: NA
v_gene: TRBV5-1
d_gene: TRBD1
CDR3aa: CASSPNTGGAETQYF
CDR3nt: TGCGCCAGCAGCCCGAACACAGGGGGCGCAGAGACCCAGTACTTC

j_gene: TRBJ2-1
abundance: NA
v_gene: TRBV10-2
d_gene: TRBD1
CDR3aa: CASSESFMGQGVSNEQFF
CDR3nt: TGCGCCAGCAGTGAGTCTTTTATGGGTCAGGGGGTTTCGAATGAGCAGTTCTTC

j_gene: TRBJ2-2
abundance: NA
v_gene: TRBV6-5
d_gene: NA
CDR3aa: CASSPVRGVGELFF
CDR3nt: TGTGCCAGCAGTCCAGTCAGGGGCGTCGGGGAGCTGTTTTTT

j_gene: TRBJ1-1
abundance: NA
v_gene: TRBV19
d_gene: NA
CDR3aa: CASSVRGAEAFF
CDR3nt: TGTGCCAGTAGTGTACGCGGGGCTGAAGCTTTCTTT

j_gene: TRBJ1-4
abundance: NA
v_gene: TRBV28
d_gene: TRBD1
CDR3aa: CASSPGGSNEKLFF
CDR3nt: TGTGCCAGCAGTCCAGGGGGAAGTAATGAAAAACTGTTTTTT

j_gene: TRBJ2-6
abundance: NA
v_gene: TRBV18
d_gene: NA
CDR3aa: CASSPRTGELSGANVLTF
CDR3nt: TGTGCCAGCTCACCAAGGACGGGGGAATTATCTGGGGCCAACGTCCTGACTTTC

j_gene: TRBJ1-2
abundance: NA
v_gene: TRBV7-9
d_gene: TRBD1
CDR3aa: CASSLDGQGAYYGYTF
CDR3nt: TGTGCCAGCAGCTTGGATGGACAGGGGGCCTACTATGGCTACACCTTC

j_gene: TRBJ2-1
abundance: many
v_gene: TRBV7-9
d_gene: TRBD2
CDR3aa: CASSSSPSGKDNEQFF
CDR3nt: TGTGCCAGCAGCTCCAGTCCTAGCGGGAAAGACAATGAGCAGTTCTTC

j_gene: TRBJ1-1
abundance: once
v_gene: TRBV7-2
d_gene: NA
CDR3aa: CASSRMWGTGTEAFF
CDR3nt: TGTGCCAGCAGCCGCATGTGGGGTACCGGCACTGAAGCTTTCTTT

j_gene: TRBJ2-5
abundance: NA
v_gene: TRBV7-9
d_gene: TRBD2
CDR3aa: CASTWGTSGRRQETQYF
CDR3nt: TGTGCCAGCACCTGGGGGACTAGCGGGAGAAGGCAAGAGACCCAGTACTTC

j_gene: TRBJ1-3
abundance: NA
v_gene: TRBV28
d_gene: NA
CDR3aa: CASGGFDTIYF
CDR3nt: TGTGCCAGCGGGGGCTTCGACACCATATATTTT

j_gene: TRBJ2-3
abundance: NA
v_gene: TRBV4-1
d_gene: NA
CDR3aa: CASSLRQTDTQYF
CDR3nt: TGCGCCAGCAGCCTTCGCCAAACAGATACGCAGTATTTT

j_gene: TRBJ1-3
abundance: many
v_gene: TRBV4-1
d_gene: NA
CDR3aa: CASRVQAGSGNTIYF
CDR3nt: TGCGCCAGCAGAGTTCAGGCGGGATCTGGAAACACCATATATTTT

j_gene: TRBJ2-6
abundance: NA
v_gene: TRBV5-6
d_gene: NA
CDR3aa: CASSLGPGANVLTF
CDR3nt: TGTGCCAGCAGCCTCGGACCTGGGGCCAACGTCCTGACTTTC

j_gene: TRBJ2-5
abundance: NA
v_gene: TRBV5-8
d_gene: TRBD1
CDR3aa: CASSAGTASQETQYF
CDR3nt: TGTGCCAGCAGCGCCGGGACAGCAAGTCAAGAGACCCAGTACTTC

j_gene: TRBJ1-5
abundance: NA
v_gene: TRBV5-1
d_gene: NA
CDR3aa: CASRGQGPNQPQHF
CDR3nt: TGCGCCAGCAGGGGGCAGGGACCCAATCAGCCCCAGCATTTT

j_gene: TRBJ1-2
abundance: few
v_gene: TRBV5-1
d_gene: TRBD1
CDR3aa: CASSLYPLTGTNYGYTF
CDR3nt: TGCGCCAGCAGCTTGTATCCCCTGACAGGGACCAACTATGGCTACACCTTC

j_gene: TRBJ2-5
abundance: NA
v_gene: TRBV2
d_gene: NA
CDR3aa: CASNYGRGETQYF
CDR3nt: TGTGCCAGCAATTACGGGAGAGGGGAGACCCAGTACTTC

j_gene: TRBJ2-1
abundance: few
v_gene: TRBV7-7
d_gene: NA
CDR3aa: CASSWGLGSGYNEQFF
CDR3nt: TGTGCTAGCAGCTGGGGGTTAGGTAGCGGCTACAATGAGCAGTTCTTC

j_gene: TRBJ2-2
abundance: once
v_gene: TRBV15
d_gene: TRBD1
CDR3aa: CATSRGQGYLFF
CDR3nt: TGTGCCACCAGCAGAGGACAGGGGTATCTGTTTTTT

j_gene: TRBJ1-1
abundance: NA
v_gene: TRBV7-1
d_gene: NA
CDR3aa: CASSLAEVTSQAFF
CDR3nt: TGTGCCAGCAGCTTAGCGGAGGTCACAAGCCAGGCTTTCTTT

j_gene: TRBJ2-2
abundance: NA
v_gene: TRBV11-3
d_gene: NA
CDR3aa: CASSLKRNGELFF
CDR3nt: TGTGCCAGCAGCTTGAAAAGGAACGGGGAGCTGTTTTTT

j_gene: TRBJ2-2
abundance: NA
v_gene: TRBV19
d_gene: NA
CDR3aa: CASSPGVSGELFF
CDR3nt: TGTGCCAGTAGTCCAGGGGTGTCCGGGGAGCTGTTTTTT

j_gene: TRBJ2-7
abundance: NA
v_gene: TRBV7-8
d_gene: NA
CDR3aa: CASSSRDGVSYEQYF
CDR3nt: TGTGCCAGCAGCAGCCGAGACGGGGTTTCCTACGAGCAGTACTTC

j_gene: TRBJ2-1
abundance: few
v_gene: TRBV7-9
d_gene: NA
CDR3aa: CASSLEHRTGKGSYNEQFF
CDR3nt: TGTGCCAGCAGCTTGGAACACCGCACAGGGAAGGGGTCCTACAATGAGCAGTTCTTC

j_gene: TRBJ2-5
abundance: NA
v_gene: TRBV5-1
d_gene: NA
CDR3aa: CASSLLLGETQYF
CDR3nt: TGCGCCAGCAGCTTGCTTCTGGGAGAGACCCAGTACTTC

j_gene: TRBJ2-1
abundance: once
v_gene: TRBV28
d_gene: NA
CDR3aa: CASSSKPTSSREQFF
CDR3nt: TGTGCCAGCAGTTCCAAGCCGACTAGTTCACGTGAGCAGTTCTTC

j_gene: TRBJ2-1
abundance: NA
v_gene: TRBV7-8
d_gene: NA
CDR3aa: CASSILSGLSYNEQFF
CDR3nt: TGTGCCAGCAGCATACTTAGCGGTTTGTCCTACAATGAGCAGTTCTTC

j_gene: TRBJ2-2
abundance: NA
v_gene: TRBV5-1
d_gene: NA
CDR3aa: CASSLDDVRELFF
CDR3nt: TGCGCCAGCAGCTTGGACGACGTCAGGGAGCTGTTTTTT

j_gene: TRBJ2-1
abundance: few
v_gene: TRBV7-3
d_gene: NA
CDR3aa: CASSTQGLYEQFF
CDR3nt: TGTGCCAGCAGCACCCAGGGGTTGTATGAGCAGTTCTTC

j_gene: TRBJ2-1
abundance: few
v_gene: TRBV14
d_gene: NA
CDR3aa: CASSLRTYNEQFF
CDR3nt: TGTGCCAGCAGCCTCCGAACTTACAATGAGCAGTTCTTC

j_gene: TRBJ2-5
abundance: few
v_gene: TRBV7-2
d_gene: NA
CDR3aa: CASSPDVGWNQYF
CDR3nt: TGTGCCAGCAGCCCCGACGTGGGGTGGAATCAGTACTTC

j_gene: TRBJ2-5
abundance: few
v_gene: TRBV2
d_gene: TRBD1
CDR3aa: CASRIETGWLQQETQYF
CDR3nt: TGTGCCAGCAGGATAGAGACAGGGTGGCTACAACAAGAGACCCAGTACTTC

j_gene: TRBJ2-1
abundance: NA
v_gene: TRBV5-5
d_gene: NA
CDR3aa: CASSSDFFYEQFF
CDR3nt: TGTGCCAGCAGCTCGGACTTTTTTTATGAGCAGTTCTTC

j_gene: TRBJ1-1
abundance: NA
v_gene: TRBV5-1
d_gene: NA
CDR3aa: CASSLEPHMNTEAFF
CDR3nt: TGCGCCAGCAGCTTGGAGCCTCACATGAACACTGAAGCTTTCTTT

j_gene: TRBJ2-6
abundance: few
v_gene: TRBV9
d_gene: TRBD1
CDR3aa: CASSVLDRAGANVLTF
CDR3nt: TGTGCCAGCAGCGTTCTGGACAGGGCTGGGGCCAACGTCCTGACTTTC

j_gene: TRBJ1-1
abundance: NA
v_gene: TRBV2
d_gene: NA
CDR3aa: CASSPGTRDTEAFF
CDR3nt: TGTGCCAGCAGCCCCGGGACGAGGGACACTGAAGCTTTCTTT

j_gene: TRBJ2-1
abundance: NA
v_gene: TRBV15
d_gene: TRBD1
CDR3aa: CATSRDPRGLGEQFF
CDR3nt: TGTGCCACCAGCAGAGACCCCAGGGGGCTTGGTGAGCAGTTCTTC

j_gene: TRBJ2-1
abundance: NA
v_gene: TRBV7-2
d_gene: TRBD2
CDR3aa: CASSFSRLAGVNEQFF
CDR3nt: TGTGCCAGCAGCTTTAGTCGCCTAGCGGGAGTGAATGAGCAGTTCTTC

j_gene: TRBJ2-1
abundance: NA
v_gene: TRBV7-2
d_gene: NA
CDR3aa: CASSLDWGNEQFF
CDR3nt: TGTGCCAGCAGCTTAGATTGGGGCAATGAGCAGTTCTTC